The 25 T cell receptor beta chains reported below all come from one sample, sequenced in a study of T cell responses to AZD1222 COVID-19 vaccine. Generated by immunoSEQ multiplex PCR, the TCRdb table keeps only in-frame clones and is missing some. In the table there are around 110,000 clones, under 95% of which are singletons. The sample was peripheral blood, taken 28 days after the second AZD1222 dose. These receptors were taken from an adult who received the AZD1222 COVID-19 vaccine.

This chain connects TRBV10-1 to TRBJ2-3; 7 bases agree with TRBD1. Trimming at V came to 3 bases and at J to 4 bases, leaving 10 bases not matched to a gene. Per germline, CDR1 WNHNN and CDR2 SYGVQD (reference sequence). CDR3 size: 16 residues. For the CDR3, the DNA is TGCGCCAGCAGTGACAGTGCGACAGGGTATGCAGATACGCAGTATTTT. This codes for CASSDSATGYADTQYF.

The chain uses TRBV4-1 and TRBJ2-7, with D hard to call. Germline CDR1 MGHRA, CDR2 YSYEKL. V was clipped by 1 base and J by 5 bases, with 9 bases between them. The CDR3 loop spans 13 amino acids. The CDR3 region has the DNA TGCGCCAGCAGCCAAGGGGGATTCAACGAGCAGTACTTC. Protein sequence: CASSQGGFNEQYF.

The chain couples TRBV10-3 to TRBJ2-7, with D unclear. The CDR3 is 13 amino acids. Germline V gene lookup returns CDR1 ENHRY and CDR2 SYGVKD. With 8 bases removed from V and 7 bases from J, the gap between germline ends came to 18 bases. The CDR3 spells CAIGATAAPEQYF. CDR3 nucleotides: TGTGCCATCGGCGCAACGGCTGCCCCAGAGCAGTACTTC.

The CDR3 reads CASSYDPGLAAPTDTQYF. The CDR3 DNA reads TGTGCCAGCAGTTACGACCCGGGACTAGCCGCCCCCACAGATACGCAGTATTTT. The J gene is TRBJ2-3, the V gene TRBV6-2 or TRBV6-3, with TRBD2 matching 9 bases. This CDR3 region has 18 residues. V lost 2 bases and J lost 2; bases outside the gene matches: 11. Germline CDR1 and CDR2: MNHEY and SVGEGT.

The genes are TRBV3-1 (or the pseudogene TRBV3-2) and TRBJ1-6, with 7 bases fitting TRBD1. CDR1 is LGHDT, CDR2 YNNKEL, per germline (reference sequence). This CDR3 spans 15 amino acids. The J segment lost 8 bases and the V segment lost 4 bases, leaving 8 bases of the junction unmatched. CDR3 sequence: CASSRLRDRDSPLHF. In nucleotides, the CDR3 is TGTGCCAGCAGCCGACTCCGGGACAGAGATTCACCCCTCCACTTT.

The chain has TRBV7-6 and TRBJ2-7; 13 bases line up with TRBD2. The ends lost 1 base at V and 3 bases at J; junction bases unmatched: 0. The V gene's germline CDR1 is SGHVS and CDR2 FNYEAQ. CDR3 length: 15 residues. The CDR3 coding sequence is TGTGCCAGCAGCTTAGGGACTAGCGGGAGCTACGAGCAGTACTTC. Translating it yields CASSLGTSGSYEQYF.

The chain couples TRBV21-1 to TRBJ2-3; the table's D call TRBD1 went unverified against the DNA. TRBV21-1 is flagged as a pseudogene. CDR3 size: 17 residues. In DNA form, the CDR3 reads TGTGCCAGCAAAGGCAGGGATAGGTCCTCTAGCACAGATACGCAGTATTTT. This translates into CASKGRDRSSSTDTQYF.

This chain joins TRBV29-1 and TRBJ1-2, with 8 bases lining up with TRBD1. With V trimmed by 3 bases and J by 0 bases, 18 bases remained unmatched. This CDR3 is 19 amino acids long. Germline CDR1 and CDR2: SQVTM and ANQGSEA. The CDR3 loop is CSVEGTTMDRVFTNYGYTF. The CDR3 nucleotides are TGCAGCGTTGAGGGAACGACGATGGACAGGGTCTTTACTAACTATGGCTACACCTTC.

This chain joins TRBV29-1 and TRBJ1-2; D gene uncertain. The CDR3 runs to 13 residues. Trimming pared 0 bases from V and 2 bases from J, leaving 7 bases between. CDR1 SQVTM and CDR2 ANQGSEA come from the germline V gene. The CDR3 sequence: CSVEEGQNYGYTF. The CDR3 DNA reads TGCAGCGTTGAAGAAGGGCAAAACTATGGCTACACCTTC.

The CDR3 region is CANKAGQNTGELFF. The CDR3 DNA sequence: TGTGCCAACAAAGCGGGACAGAACACCGGGGAGCTGTTTTTT. The chain uses TRBV2 and TRBJ2-2; D possibly corresponds to TRBD2 (7 bases). Germline CDR1 reads SNHLY; CDR2 reads FYNNEI. There are 14 residues in the CDR3. Trimming left V 10 bases short and J 1 base short, with 13 bases between.

The gene calls are TRBV18 and TRBJ2-1; D is ambiguous. Trimming stripped 3 bases from V and 8 bases from J, with 8 bases between. The CDR3 covers 12 residues. The germline V gene has CDR1 KGHSH and CDR2 LQKENI. The DNA for the CDR3 is TGTGCCAGCTCACCGTCGATGGATGAGCAGTTCTTC. This encodes CASSPSMDEQFF.

This rearrangement joins TRBV10-1 to TRBJ1-1; D unclear. Germline CDR1 and CDR2: WNHNN and SYGVQD (reference sequence). The V end lost 5 bases, the J end lost 0 bases, and 7 bases lay between the germline ends. The CDR3 sequence is 13 residues long. The CDR3 loop is CASSFNLNTEAFF. The CDR3 coding sequence is TGCGCCAGCAGTTTTAATTTGAACACTGAAGCTTTCTTT.

This chain connects TRBV5-1 to TRBJ2-3; D is ambiguous. This CDR3 contains 12 residues. V was pared by 5 bases and J by 2 bases, with 6 bases between. Per the germline V gene, CDR1 is SGHRS and CDR2 is YFSETQ. CDR3 nucleotide sequence: TGCGCCAGCAGTGCGGACACAGATACGCAGTATTTT. Amino acids: CASSADTDTQYF.

This clone has just one count. The chain links TRBV9 to TRBJ2-3, with D maybe TRBD1 (6 bases). V shed 0 bases and J shed 1 base, with 12 bases lying between them. This CDR3 comprises 16 residues. The germline V gene has CDR1 SGDLS and CDR2 YYNGEE. CDR3 DNA: TGTGCCAGCAGCGTAGCAGGGGCATCGGGCACAGATACGCAGTATTTT. Protein product: CASSVAGASGTDTQYF.

Written as DNA, the CDR3 is TGTGCCAGGGGGCACAATGAGCAGTTCTTC. This sequence encodes CARGHNEQFF. This chain joins TRBV2 and TRBJ2-1, with D tentatively TRBD1 (5 bases). This CDR3 has 10 amino acids. Germline V gene lookup returns CDR1 SNHLY and CDR2 FYNNEI. The V end lost 9 bases, the J end lost 5 bases, and 5 bases lay between the germline ends.

The V gene is TRBV14, the J gene TRBJ2-7, with 8 bases that match TRBD1. V lost 4 bases, J lost 0 bases, and 5 bases stayed unmatched. From germline, CDR1 is SGHDN and CDR2 FVKESK. This CDR3 is built from 15 residues. The CDR3 reads CASSRGTGPSYEQYF. CDR3 bases: TGTGCCAGCAGCCGTGGGACAGGACCCTCCTACGAGCAGTACTTC.

The V call is TRBV7-2, the J call TRBJ2-5; TRBD2 matches at 7 bases. The trim removed 5 bases at V and 5 bases at J, leaving 17 bases unmatched. The CDR3 covers 17 residues. Germline CDR1 reads SGHTA; CDR2 reads FQGNSA. The CDR3 loop reads CASSPPAKWEGGETQYF. The CDR3 nucleotides are TGTGCCAGCAGCCCCCCAGCTAAGTGGGAGGGAGGGGAGACCCAGTACTTC.

V is TRBV4-1 and J is TRBJ2-3, with D perhaps matching TRBD1 (5 bases). CDR3 size: 14 residues. Germline-derived CDR1 and CDR2 are MGHRA and YSYEKL. With 4 bases removed from V and 2 bases from J, the gap between germline ends came to 10 bases. The CDR3 region has the DNA TGCGCCAGCAGCCCAGGGATCTTCACAGATACGCAGTATTTT. Its protein is CASSPGIFTDTQYF.

This sequence joins TRBV7-2 and TRBJ1-3; possible D gene TRBD1, 5 bases. CDR3 length: 15 amino acids. Trimming removed 4 bases from V and 2 bases from J, with 12 bases in between. The V gene's germline CDR1 is SGHTA and CDR2 FQGNSA. The CDR3 DNA reads TGTGCCAGCAGCTCACGCGGGACTGCTGGAAACACCATATATTTT. Protein: CASSSRGTAGNTIYF.

V is TRBV7-2 and J is TRBJ2-2; D gene uncertain. CDR1 and CDR2 from the germline V gene are SGHTA and FQGNSA. The CDR3 has 13 amino acids. V was trimmed by 1 base and J by 2 bases, leaving 2 bases between them. The CDR3 DNA reads as TGTGCCAGCAGCTTAGACAACACCGGGGAGCTGTTTTTT. Translated, it gives CASSLDNTGELFF. Filled out from reference TRBV7-2 and TRBJ2-2, the complete variable domain reads GAGVSQSPSNKVTEKGKDVELRCDPISGHTALYWYRQSLGQGLEFLIYFQGNSAPDKSGLPSDRFSAERTGGSVSTLTIQRTQQEDSAVYLCASSLDNTGELFFGEGSRLTVL.

This sequence joins TRBV6-5 and TRBJ2-4; D gene ambiguous. The germline CDR1 and CDR2 sequences are MNHEY and SVGAGI. There are 13 residues in the CDR3. V dropped 7 bases and J dropped 0 bases, with 7 bases sitting between them. The CDR3 nucleotides read TGTGCCAGCACCTCCTTAGCCAAAAACATTCAGTACTTC. This translates into CASTSLAKNIQYF.

This chain links TRBV7-9 with TRBJ2-7; 9 positions match TRBD2. Trimming took 7 bases from V and 4 from J; bases not matched to a gene: 11. Germline CDR1 reads SEHNR; CDR2 reads FQNEAQ (reference sequence). The CDR3 loop spans 15 amino acids. For the CDR3, the DNA is TGTGCCAGCACCCGCGGGGGGGATGTGGAGTACGAGCAGTACTTC. Translation gives CASTRGGDVEYEQYF.

This chain uses TRBV5-6 with TRBJ1-2, with D tentatively TRBD1 (5 bases). V was trimmed by 6 bases and J by 0 bases, leaving 18 bases between them. Looked up from germline, CDR1 is SGHDT and CDR2 is YYEEEE. The CDR3 contains 16 residues. CDR3 nucleotide sequence: TGTGCCAGCAACTTCCTCCAGGGTTCCCCTAACTATGGCTACACCTTC. Protein product: CASNFLQGSPNYGYTF.

The sample holds one count of this clone. The chain has TRBV27 and TRBJ2-1; D is possibly TRBD1 (6 bases). Germline loops: CDR1 MNHEY, CDR2 SMNVEV (reference sequence). The CDR3 runs to 14 residues. V lost 10 bases, J lost 7 bases, and 20 bases lay in between. The CDR3 loop is CATLSPQGKNEQFF. CDR3 bases: TGTGCCACCCTGAGCCCCCAGGGGAAAAATGAGCAGTTCTTC.

The chain is built from TRBV5-1 and TRBJ2-7, with D possibly being TRBD1 (7 bases). Germline V gene lookup returns CDR1 SGHRS and CDR2 YFSETQ. The CDR3 consists of 13 residues. V was cut by 5 bases and J by 5 bases, with 14 bases left in between. This CDR3 is CASRGGGGHEQYF. The CDR3 coding sequence is TGCGCCAGCAGGGGTGGAGGGGGCCACGAGCAGTACTTC.